This passage covers 26 T cell receptor beta chains from one sample sequenced in a study of shared clonotypes between healthy human individuals. Profiling relied on immunoSEQ multiplex PCR, and the TCRdb table lists in-frame clones only, not all of them. Among 850,000 to 1,200,000 clones listed, approximately 70% were seen once. The sequenced sample consisted of memory CD4+ T cells sorted from blood. Subset: CD45RA-negative fraction. The source is a man between 18 and 29 years old in good health.

V and J are TRBV5-1 and TRBJ1-1, with TRBD1 matching 7 bases. J was trimmed by 1 base and V by 3 bases; bases with no gene match: 9. The germline CDR1 and CDR2 sequences are SGHRS and YFSETQ. The CDR3 sequence is 16 residues long. CDR3: CASSYTGTDSNTEAFF. The CDR3 region has the DNA TGCGCCAGCAGCTACACCGGGACAGACTCGAACACTGAAGCTTTCTTT. Full variable domain (outside the CDR3, taken from reference TRBV5-1 and TRBJ1-1): KAGVTQTPRYLIKTRGQQVTLSCSPISGHRSVSWYQQTPGQGLQFLFEYFSETQRNKGNFPGRFSGRQFSNSRSEMNVSTLELGDSALYLCASSYTGTDSNTEAFFGQGTRLTVV.

This chain uses TRBV6-1 with TRBJ2-5; 10 bases are shared with TRBD2. CDR1 MNHNS and CDR2 SASEGT come from the germline V gene. The CDR3 sequence is 15 residues long. The ends lost 3 bases at V and 4 bases at J; junction bases unmatched: 5. The CDR3 sequence is CASSDKGLATETQYF. The CDR3 coding sequence is TGTGCCAGCAGTGACAAGGGACTAGCGACAGAGACCCAGTACTTC.

V usage is TRBV19 and J usage is TRBJ1-5; D is perhaps TRBD1 (5 bases). The CDR3 spans 17 residues. With 2 bases removed from V and 1 base from J, the gap between germline ends came to 15 bases. Germline CDR1 and CDR2: LNHDA and SQIVND (reference sequence). Written as DNA, the CDR3 is TGTGCCAGTAGTATACTACAGGCCGTGGGAAGCAATCAGCCCCAGCATTTT. Its translation: CASSILQAVGSNQPQHF.

The chain uses TRBV7-2 and TRBJ1-1; perhaps TRBD1 as D (6 bases). Germline lookup yields CDR1 SGHTA and CDR2 FQGNSA. This CDR3 has 13 amino acids. Trimming cost V 1 base and J 11 bases, with 14 bases left between them. This CDR3 reads CASSLDRAGDAFF. The CDR3 nucleotides read TGTGCCAGCAGCTTAGATCGAGCAGGGGACGCTTTCTTT.

V and J are TRBV4-1 and TRBJ1-6; no reliable D call. This CDR3 is 15 amino acids long. Trimming took off 1 base at V and 6 bases at J, with 10 bases between the two ends. From germline, CDR1 is MGHRA and CDR2 YSYEKL. Written as DNA, the CDR3 is TGCGCCAGCAGCCAAGTGCCAGAGACTAATTCACCCCTCCACTTT. The encoded protein is CASSQVPETNSPLHF.

The rearrangement uses TRBV9 and TRBJ2-3; D may be TRBD2 (6 bases). V lost 4 bases to trimming and J lost 6 bases, with 9 bases between them. The CDR3 has 12 residues. The germline gives CDR1 SGDLS, CDR2 YYNGEE. The CDR3 region is CASSWGDDTQYF. In DNA, the CDR3 is TGTGCCAGCAGCTGGGGGGACGATACGCAGTATTTT.

The rearrangement joins TRBV5-6 to TRBJ2-7, with a weak D call TRBD1 (6 bases). This CDR3 spans 13 amino acids. Trimming shortened V by 1 base and J by 4 bases, and 9 bases separated the two germline ends. Per germline, CDR1 SGHDT and CDR2 YYEEEE. CDR3 in amino acids: CASSLNREYEQYF. The CDR3 DNA follows: TGTGCCAGCAGCTTGAACAGGGAGTACGAGCAGTACTTC.

V gene TRBV7-6 combines with J gene TRBJ1-6; 9 nucleotides line up with TRBD1. This CDR3 is built from 18 residues. Losses at the gene ends were 0 bases for V and 5 bases for J; bases not matched to a gene: 8. Germline V gene sequence: CDR1 SGHVS, CDR2 FNYEAQ. The CDR3 region has the DNA TGTGCCAGCAGCTTAGCGGGACAGGGCCTCAACAATAATTCACCCCTCCACTTT. Translated, it gives CASSLAGQGLNNNSPLHF.

J is TRBJ1-1 and V is TRBV6-5; D is possibly TRBD1 (5 bases). Germline-derived CDR1 and CDR2 are MNHEY and SVGAGI. The CDR3 spans 14 residues. Trimming left V 2 bases short and J 5 bases short, with 12 bases between. CDR3 nucleotide sequence: TGTGCCAGCAGTTACCGAGGGGTACAGACTGAAGCTTTCTTT. Its protein is CASSYRGVQTEAFF.

A word on this clone: This sequence may be a read error, since a much larger clone differs from it by one base. Other DNA variants within this sample encode the same CDR3. The chain joins TRBV18 to TRBJ1-5; no reliable D call. V lost 2 bases to trimming and J lost 0 bases, with 2 bases between them. The CDR3 length is 13 residues. Germline assignment: CDR1 KGHSH and CDR2 LQKENI. The CDR3 bases are TGTGCCAGCTCACCAGCTAGCAATCAGCCCCAGCATTTT. The encoded protein is CASSPASNQPQHF.

V usage is TRBV6-6 and J usage is TRBJ2-3, with TRBD1 matching over 11 bases. The CDR3 covers 16 residues. Germline assignment: CDR1 MNHNY and CDR2 SVGAGI (reference sequence). J was trimmed by 4 bases and V by 5 bases; bases with no gene match: 8. CDR3 sequence: CASSKTPGQGADTQYF. The CDR3 DNA is TGTGCCAGCAGTAAAACTCCGGGACAGGGGGCAGATACGCAGTATTTT.

J is TRBJ1-1 and V is TRBV4-1; no clear D gene. Trimming took off 1 base at V and 5 bases at J, with 14 bases between the two ends. CDR3 length equals 15 residues. Germline V CDR1 and CDR2: MGHRA, YSYEKL. The CDR3 reads CASSQVSLGGTEAFF. CDR3 DNA: TGCGCCAGCAGCCAAGTGTCCTTAGGTGGTACTGAAGCTTTCTTT.

This sequence joins TRBV6-4 and TRBJ1-2; possible D gene TRBD1, 6 bases. Trimming took off 5 bases at V and 4 bases at J, with 14 bases between the two ends. The length of the CDR3 is 14 residues. CDR1 and CDR2 from the germline V gene are MRHNA and SNTAGT. The CDR3 protein is CASSMLGQGYGYTF. CDR3 DNA sequence: TGTGCCAGCAGTATGCTGGGACAAGGCTATGGCTACACCTTC.

V gene TRBV2 combines with J gene TRBJ2-3, with D unresolved. The CDR3 length is 15 residues. CDR1 SNHLY and CDR2 FYNNEI come from the germline V gene. V lost 2 bases and J lost 0, with 9 bases in between. The CDR3 DNA is TGTGCCAGCAGTGAATGGGGAACTAGCACAGATACGCAGTATTTT. Translated: CASSEWGTSTDTQYF.

This clone was found once. The V and J genes are TRBV30 and TRBJ1-2; no definite D call. CDR3 length: 14 residues. V was pared by 1 base and J by 8 bases, with 17 bases between. Per germline, CDR1 GTSNPN and CDR2 SVGIG (reference sequence). The CDR3 DNA reads as TGTGCCTGGAGTGCCGAGTATTTCAGAGACGGCTACACCTTC. Translation: CAWSAEYFRDGYTF.

This chain links TRBV20-1 with TRBJ1-2; TRBD1 is a possible D gene (6 bases). V was clipped by 5 bases and J by 8 bases, with 12 bases between them. Germline V CDR1 and CDR2: DFQATT, SNEGSKA (reference sequence). This CDR3 is 11 amino acids long. The CDR3 DNA reads as TGCAGTGCTGGGATTCAGGGGGGCTACACCTTC. Amino acid sequence: CSAGIQGGYTF.

This chain links TRBV4-3 with TRBJ2-1, with TRBD2 matching over 11 bases. The V gene's germline CDR1 is LGHNA and CDR2 YSLEER. The CDR3 consists of 16 residues. V shed 0 bases, J shed 3 bases, and the junction held 1 base outside the gene matches. This CDR3 reads CASSQELAGDYNEQFF. The CDR3 DNA sequence: TGCGCCAGCAGCCAAGAACTAGCGGGAGACTACAATGAGCAGTTCTTC.

The V gene is TRBV29-1, the J gene TRBJ1-2; D gene uncertain. The CDR3 is 13 residues long. CDR1 and CDR2 (germline): SQVTM, ANQGSEA. Trimming removed 4 bases from V and 2 bases from J, with 11 bases in between. In DNA form, the CDR3 reads TGCAGCGTTGTGTCACAGCTCAACTATGGCTACACCTTC. The encoded protein is CSVVSQLNYGYTF.

This clone occurred a few times. One junction end disagrees with the germline gene, perhaps due to a read error. The J gene is TRBJ1-1, the V gene TRBV29-1; 8 bases fit TRBD1. Germline V gene sequence: CDR1 SQVTM, CDR2 ANQGSEA. CDR3 length equals 14 residues. This CDR3 reads CSVEVAGGNTEAFF. The DNA of the CDR3 is TGCAGCGTCGAAGTAGCAGGGGGCAACACTGAAGCTTTCTTT.

J is TRBJ1-6 and V is TRBV6-1; D perhaps matches TRBD1 (5 bases). V was pared by 8 bases and J by 9 bases, with 11 bases between. The CDR3 extends over 12 amino acids. CDR1 and CDR2 (germline): MNHNS, SASEGT. The CDR3 DNA is TGTGCCAGCGGGGGGAGTACTTCACCCCTCCACTTT. Amino acids: CASGGSTSPLHF.

The gene calls are TRBV18 and TRBJ2-1; D gene ambiguous. This CDR3 contains 13 residues. CDR1 is KGHSH and CDR2 is LQKENI in the germline V gene. Deletions cut 5 bases from V and 6 bases from J, with 11 bases between. Here the CDR3 DNA reads TGTGCCAGCTCAGCCTCACTGGGCAATGAGCAGTTCTTC. The encoded protein is CASSASLGNEQFF.

Details on this clone: Other DNA sequences of this sample code for an identical CDR3. The V gene is TRBV7-2, the J gene TRBJ2-4, with 8 positions matching TRBD1. With 5 bases clipped from V and 7 bases from J, the junction kept 7 bases outside the gene matches. Germline V gives CDR1 SGHTA, CDR2 FQGNSA. The CDR3 loop spans 14 amino acids. CDR3 sequence (DNA): TGTGCCAGCAGCCCCGGACAGGGTGGGAACATTCAGTACTTC. Protein: CASSPGQGGNIQYF.

This clone was observed a handful of times. Additional DNA sequences in this sample encode the identical CDR3. The chain recombines TRBV30 with TRBJ1-1; no clear D. Germline V gene data show CDR1 as GTSNPN and CDR2 as SVGIG (reference sequence). The CDR3 length is 13 residues. V lost 1 base, J lost 1 base, and 7 bases lay in between. The CDR3, as DNA: TGTGCCTGGAGTGCGCGGAAGAACACTGAAGCTTTCTTT. It encodes CAWSARKNTEAFF.

This sequence joins TRBV28 and TRBJ2-4; 12 positions agree with TRBD1. Trimming cost V 5 bases and J 7 bases; bases outside gene matches: 9. Germline V gene sequence: CDR1 MDHEN, CDR2 SYDVKM. The CDR3 has 16 residues. The CDR3 region is CASSPSPGQGANIQYF. The CDR3 DNA follows: TGTGCCAGCAGTCCCTCCCCGGGACAGGGGGCGAACATTCAGTACTTC.

The CDR3 here is CASSYSGQGTDTQYF. In nucleotides, the CDR3 is TGTGCCAGCAGCTACAGCGGACAGGGCACAGATACGCAGTATTTT. The J gene is TRBJ2-3, the V gene TRBV5-5, with 7 positions matching TRBD1. Germline loops: CDR1 SGHKS, CDR2 YYEKEE (reference sequence). The J segment lost 1 base and the V segment lost 3 bases, leaving 5 bases of the junction unmatched. This CDR3 is 15 amino acids long.

In regard to this clone: This CDR3 is also generated by other DNA sequences in the sample. V is TRBV5-1 and J is TRBJ2-3; D unresolved. CDR1 and CDR2 from the germline V gene are SGHRS and YFSETQ. V lost 0 bases to trimming and J lost 6 bases, with 14 bases between them. The CDR3 totals 15 residues. CDR3 loop: CASSLEGGHGDTQYF. In nucleotides, the CDR3 is TGCGCCAGCAGCTTGGAAGGTGGGCATGGGGATACGCAGTATTTT.